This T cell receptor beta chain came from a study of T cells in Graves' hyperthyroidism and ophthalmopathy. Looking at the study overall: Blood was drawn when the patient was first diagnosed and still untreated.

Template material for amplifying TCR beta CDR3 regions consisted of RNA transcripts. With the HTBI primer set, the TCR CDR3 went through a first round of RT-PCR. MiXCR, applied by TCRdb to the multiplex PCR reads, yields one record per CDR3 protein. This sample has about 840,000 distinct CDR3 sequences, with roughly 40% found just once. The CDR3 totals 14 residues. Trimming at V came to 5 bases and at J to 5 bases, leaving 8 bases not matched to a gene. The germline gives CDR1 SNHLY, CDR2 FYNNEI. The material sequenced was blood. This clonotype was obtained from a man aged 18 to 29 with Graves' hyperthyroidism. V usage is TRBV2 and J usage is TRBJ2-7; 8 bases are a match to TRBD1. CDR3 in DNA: TGTGCCAGCAGTTTGATGGGACAGGTTGACGAGCAGTACTTC. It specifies CASSLMGQVDEQYF.